The 26 T cell receptor beta chains presented below share a single source sample, sequenced in a study of a mutant IDH1 vaccine in newly diagnosed glioma. Sample time point: week 47, end of study. Mutant IDH1 20-mer peptide, at 300 ug, made up each vaccine dose, with topical imiquimod. The antigens for these receptors are not known. Profiled with immunoSEQ multiplex PCR; TCRdb holds only in-frame clones, not every one. The table records about 94,000 clones, approximately 89% of them present only once. The sequenced sample was PBMCs, obtained from a glioma patient whose treatment included an IDH1 peptide vaccine. The receptor set was obtained from a woman aged 50 to 60 with glioma.

The J gene is TRBJ2-3, the V gene TRBV9; TRBD2 aligns across 10 bases. The CDR3 has 16 residues. Per the germline V gene, CDR1 is SGDLS and CDR2 is YYNGEE. The V and J ends lost 0 bases and 3 bases, in that order; junction bases with no gene match: 4. The CDR3 protein is CASSVEGSGGTDTQYF. Here the CDR3 DNA reads TGTGCCAGCAGCGTAGAGGGTAGCGGGGGGACAGATACGCAGTATTTT.

The chain couples TRBV5-1 to TRBJ2-1; tentative D call: TRBD1 (7 bases). This CDR3 has 16 residues. The germline CDR1 and CDR2 sequences are SGHRS and YFSETQ. Trimming pared 4 bases from V and 9 bases from J, leaving 23 bases between. This CDR3 is CASSPLRQGLVPEQFF. The DNA for the CDR3 is TGCGCCAGCAGCCCCTTACGACAGGGACTCGTTCCTGAGCAGTTCTTC.

Here the CDR3 reads CASSTTLGGPYNEQFF. The CDR3 DNA reads as TGTGCCAGCAGTACGACCCTCGGAGGGCCGTACAATGAGCAGTTCTTC. The chain joins TRBV27 to TRBJ2-1, with D perhaps TRBD2 (6 bases). Germline V gives CDR1 MNHEY, CDR2 SMNVEV (reference sequence). Trimming took 5 bases from V and 4 from J, leaving 18 bases between them. The CDR3 sequence is 16 residues long.

This chain uses TRBV6-1 with TRBJ2-7; D unresolved. In germline, CDR1 is MNHNS, CDR2 SASEGT. The CDR3 sequence is 12 residues long. Trimming removed 3 bases at V and 2 bases at J, with 5 bases between. For the CDR3, the DNA is TGTGCCAGCAGTGACACAACCTACGAGCAGTACTTC. Amino acids: CASSDTTYEQYF.

CDR3 bases: TGTGCCAGCTCACCGATCGGGTATGGTGGGAATGAGCAGTTCTTC. Its protein product is CASSPIGYGGNEQFF. The chain carries TRBV18 and TRBJ2-1; D is unresolved. The CDR3 has 15 amino acids. V lost 3 bases, J lost 7 bases, and 16 bases lay in between. Per the germline V gene, CDR1 is KGHSH and CDR2 is LQKENI.

The chain is built from TRBV18 and TRBJ2-3, with D maybe TRBD1 (5 bases). Germline V gene lookup returns CDR1 KGHSH and CDR2 LQKENI. This CDR3 is 17 amino acids long. Trimming took off 5 bases at V and 1 base at J, with 19 bases between the two ends. The CDR3 reads CASSSIWTLERTDTQYF. The CDR3 coding sequence is TGTGCCAGCTCATCCATCTGGACACTGGAACGCACAGATACGCAGTATTTT. Filled out from reference TRBV18 and TRBJ2-3, the complete variable domain reads NAGVMQNPRHLVRRRGQEARLRCSPMKGHSHVYWYRQLPEEGLKFMVYLQKENIIDESGMPKERFSAEFPKEGPSILRIQQVVRGDSAAYFCASSSIWTLERTDTQYFGPGTRLTVL.

The chain combines TRBV12-1 with TRBJ2-3; the DNA was not compared with TRBD2, the D call given in the table. TRBV12-1 is a pseudogene. The CDR3 length is 14 residues. The CDR3 loop is CASSPWGLTDTQYF. The CDR3 nucleotides are TGTGCCAGCAGCCCTTGGGGACTCACAGATACGCAGTATTTT.

The chain employs TRBV4-1 and TRBJ1-5; no definite D call. V shed 0 bases and J shed 2 bases, with 11 bases lying between them. Germline V gene sequence: CDR1 MGHRA, CDR2 YSYEKL. This CDR3 has 16 residues. The CDR3 DNA reads TGCGCCAGCAGCCAAGACGCTGGACGGGGCAATCAGCCCCAGCATTTT. The encoded protein is CASSQDAGRGNQPQHF.

The V and J genes are TRBV5-1 and TRBJ2-1; 9 nucleotides match TRBD2. Germline assignment: CDR1 SGHRS and CDR2 YFSETQ. The junction had 4 bases not matched to a gene; V was cut back by 4 bases and J by 2 bases. The length of the CDR3 is 15 residues. The DNA for the CDR3 is TGCGCCAGCAGCCTTAGCGGGAGTCCCTACAATGAGCAGTTCTTC. This sequence encodes CASSLSGSPYNEQFF.

The J gene is TRBJ1-4, the V gene TRBV5-6; a possible D gene is TRBD1 (6 bases). The CDR3 is 14 residues long. The V end was cut by 1 base, the J end by 10 bases, with 14 bases between. Germline assignment: CDR1 SGHDT and CDR2 YYEEEE. The CDR3 spells CASSLRGAYGKLFF. CDR3 DNA: TGTGCCAGCAGCTTGAGGGGGGCTTATGGAAAACTGTTTTTT.

The chain has TRBV9 and TRBJ2-7; tentative D call: TRBD2 (5 bases). Germline CDR1 reads SGDLS; CDR2 reads YYNGEE. V was clipped by 0 bases and J by 2 bases, with 12 bases between them. The CDR3 is 15 residues long. The CDR3 region is CASSVATGNPYEQYF. The DNA of the CDR3 is TGTGCCAGCAGCGTAGCTACGGGGAACCCCTACGAGCAGTACTTC.

The gene calls are TRBV7-2 and TRBJ2-3; TRBD2 matches at 7 bases. The CDR3 has 15 amino acids. Trimming at V came to 4 bases and at J to 3 bases, leaving 7 bases not matched to a gene. In germline, CDR1 is SGHTA, CDR2 FQGNSA. The CDR3 protein is CASSSSGLVTDTQYF. For the CDR3, the DNA is TGTGCCAGCAGCTCGTCCGGACTAGTAACAGATACGCAGTATTTT.

A single count supports this clone. V and J are TRBV6-5 and TRBJ2-7, with 11 bases aligning to TRBD2. This CDR3 comprises 15 residues. Unmatched junction bases numbered 5, after V lost 4 bases and J lost 3 bases. Germline CDR1 is MNHEY and CDR2 is SVGAGI. The DNA for the CDR3 is TGTGCCAGCAGTTCTCCGGGACTAGCGGTCTACGAGCAGTACTTC. Protein: CASSSPGLAVYEQYF.

The chain is built from TRBV11-2 and TRBJ2-2; D gene unclear. Trimming shortened V by 2 bases and J by 5 bases, and 6 bases separated the two germline ends. The CDR3 is 13 amino acids. From germline, CDR1 is SGHAT and CDR2 FQNNGV. The CDR3 DNA follows: TGTGCCAGCAGCTTATATACTACCGGGGAGCTGTTTTTT. Protein: CASSLYTTGELFF.

The rearrangement links TRBV11-2 to TRBJ2-5, with D hard to call. Trimming shortened V by 7 bases and J by 8 bases, and 17 bases separated the two germline ends. Per the germline V gene, CDR1 is SGHAT and CDR2 is FQNNGV. There are 13 residues in the CDR3. In DNA form, the CDR3 reads TGTGCCAGCACTCAGGCCCCCAAGGACACCCAGTACTTC. This gives the protein CASTQAPKDTQYF. Complete variable domain (other parts from reference TRBV11-2 and TRBJ2-5): EAGVAQSPRYKIIEKRQSVAFWCNPISGHATLYWYQQILGQGPKLLIQFQNNGVVDDSQLPKDRFSAERLKGVDSTLKIQPAKLEDSAVYLCASTQAPKDTQYFGPGTRLLVL.

This clone was detected a few times. V gene TRBV4-1 combines with J gene TRBJ1-1; unclear D gene. Trimming cost V 4 bases and J 3 bases, with 9 bases left between them. This CDR3 is 13 amino acids long. Germline V gives CDR1 MGHRA, CDR2 YSYEKL. Here the CDR3 DNA reads TGCGCCAGCAGCCTACCAATGTACACTGAAGCTTTCTTT. This translates into CASSLPMYTEAFF.

V and J are TRBV9 and TRBJ2-2; D gene ambiguous. The V and J ends lost 3 bases and 6 bases respectively, with 12 bases between them. The CDR3 is 14 residues long. CDR1 and CDR2 from the germline V gene are SGDLS and YYNGEE. CDR3 bases: TGTGCCAGCAGCGGCGGATCACGGCCCGGGGAGCTGTTTTTT. Protein product: CASSGGSRPGELFF.

This clone was observed a handful of times. The chain combines TRBV5-4 with TRBJ2-4, with TRBD2 matching over 8 bases. CDR1 is SGHNT, CDR2 YYREEE, per germline (reference sequence). There are 16 residues in the CDR3. V lost 0 bases and J lost 8; bases outside the gene matches: 10. The CDR3 DNA reads as TGTGCCAGCAGCTTGGCGAATAGCGGGATAGGAGACATTCAGTACTTC. Translating gives CASSLANSGIGDIQYF. The whole variable domain, filled in from reference TRBV5-4 and TRBJ2-4, reads ETGVTQSPTHLIKTRGQQVTLRCSSQSGHNTVSWYQQALGQGPQFIFQYYREEENGRGNFPPRFSGLQFPNYSSELNVNALELDDSALYLCASSLANSGIGDIQYFGAGTRLSVL.

The chain recombines TRBV7-9 with TRBJ2-7, with 11 nucleotides matching TRBD2. V shed 4 bases and J 2 bases; nucleotides not matched to a gene: 7. Germline values: CDR1 SEHNR, CDR2 FQNEAQ (reference sequence). The CDR3 loop spans 16 amino acids. The CDR3 spells CASSSPGTSGAYEQYF. In nucleotides, the CDR3 is TGTGCCAGCAGCTCACCCGGGACTAGCGGAGCCTACGAGCAGTACTTC.

The chain uses TRBV9 and TRBJ1-1; 7 bases map to TRBD1. Germline CDR1 reads SGDLS; CDR2 reads YYNGEE. The length of the CDR3 is 13 residues. Trimming at V came to 4 bases and at J to 5 bases, leaving 5 bases not matched to a gene. The CDR3 sequence is CASSPGGRTEAFF. The CDR3 DNA is TGTGCCAGCAGCCCAGGGGGTAGGACTGAAGCTTTCTTT.

The chain couples TRBV28 to TRBJ1-5; D ambiguous. This CDR3 region has 17 residues. The germline gives CDR1 MDHEN, CDR2 SYDVKM. Deletions cut 6 bases from V and 0 bases from J, with 18 bases between. The DNA for the CDR3 is TGTGCCAGCAGCCCCGGGTCGGGAACATATAGCAATCAGCCCCAGCATTTT. As protein: CASSPGSGTYSNQPQHF.

The rearrangement uses TRBV28 and TRBJ1-4; possible D gene TRBD1, 6 bases. V was trimmed by 4 bases and J by 5 bases, leaving 11 bases between them. This CDR3 comprises 14 residues. Germline V gene lookup returns CDR1 MDHEN and CDR2 SYDVKM. CDR3 coding DNA: TGTGCCAGCAGTTCAGGGGCGGGGAATGAAAAACTGTTTTTT. This codes for CASSSGAGNEKLFF.

In its sample, this clone was seen once. The CDR3 coding sequence is TGTGCCAGTACGAAATCCTCCTATGGCTACACCTTC. It specifies CASTKSSYGYTF. The chain links TRBV19 to TRBJ1-2, with no clear D. This CDR3 region has 12 residues. Germline V gives CDR1 LNHDA, CDR2 SQIVND (reference sequence). Trimming took 7 bases from V and 4 from J, leaving 10 bases between them.

In its sample, this clone was seen once. The chain joins TRBV2 to TRBJ1-2, with 8 bases lining up with TRBD1. V trimming: 3 bases; J trimming: 4 bases; junction bases outside the gene matches: 7. This CDR3 has 15 residues. Germline V CDR1 and CDR2: SNHLY, FYNNEI. CDR3 in DNA: TGTGCCAGCAGTGACTCAGGGGGCCGCATCTATGGCTACACCTTC. This codes for CASSDSGGRIYGYTF.

This clone occurred once. This sequence joins TRBV18 and TRBJ2-7, with D uncertain. CDR3 length equals 13 residues. The germline V gene has CDR1 KGHSH and CDR2 LQKENI. V dropped 3 bases and J dropped 0 bases, with 6 bases sitting between them. CDR3 nucleotides: TGTGCCAGCTCACCGGGCAACTCCTACGAGCAGTACTTC. Protein: CASSPGNSYEQYF. Looking up the rest from reference TRBV18 and TRBJ2-7 gives the full variable domain: NAGVMQNPRHLVRRRGQEARLRCSPMKGHSHVYWYRQLPEEGLKFMVYLQKENIIDESGMPKERFSAEFPKEGPSILRIQQVVRGDSAAYFCASSPGNSYEQYFGPGTRLTVT.

Only a few counts were recorded for this clone. This chain links TRBV11-2 with TRBJ1-1, with D possibly being TRBD1 (6 bases). Germline loops: CDR1 SGHAT, CDR2 FQNNGV. V was clipped by 2 bases and J by 1 base, with 11 bases between them. CDR3 size: 15 residues. CDR3 residues: CASSLRGRSNTEAFF. The CDR3, as DNA: TGTGCCAGCAGCTTAAGGGGGAGATCGAACACTGAAGCTTTCTTT.